This T cell receptor (beta chain) comes out of a study of blood T cell repertoires in COVID-19. Study-wide background: Italy, Spain and the United States were the sources of the convalescent and acute COVID-19 samples. PBMCs, B-cell-depleted T cells, or T cells were the source of the cDNA or gDNA that made up the material.

Per the authors' pipeline: Amplification of reference gene primers was used by the study to estimate nucleated cell counts. The repertoire was sequenced with immunoSEQ multiplex PCR; TCRdb's copy has only in-frame clones and lacks some. V and J calls and clone size are copied from that table; D and trimming were computed from the DNA. The sample shows tens of thousands of clones, roughly nine tenths of them seen only once. Per the germline V gene, CDR1 is MDHEN and CDR2 is SYDVKM. After removal of 3 bases from V and 12 bases from J, the junction contained 11 bases not matched to a gene. The CDR3 contains 14 residues.

This TCR was sampled from a man aged 55-75 years with active COVID-19. The chain has TRBV28 and TRBJ1-1, with 9 bases aligning to TRBD1. Sample: peripheral blood. The CDR3 nucleotides read TGTGCCAGCAGTTTCTGGACAGGGGAAGTCGGTTCTTTCTTT. The encoded protein is CASSFWTGEVGSFF.